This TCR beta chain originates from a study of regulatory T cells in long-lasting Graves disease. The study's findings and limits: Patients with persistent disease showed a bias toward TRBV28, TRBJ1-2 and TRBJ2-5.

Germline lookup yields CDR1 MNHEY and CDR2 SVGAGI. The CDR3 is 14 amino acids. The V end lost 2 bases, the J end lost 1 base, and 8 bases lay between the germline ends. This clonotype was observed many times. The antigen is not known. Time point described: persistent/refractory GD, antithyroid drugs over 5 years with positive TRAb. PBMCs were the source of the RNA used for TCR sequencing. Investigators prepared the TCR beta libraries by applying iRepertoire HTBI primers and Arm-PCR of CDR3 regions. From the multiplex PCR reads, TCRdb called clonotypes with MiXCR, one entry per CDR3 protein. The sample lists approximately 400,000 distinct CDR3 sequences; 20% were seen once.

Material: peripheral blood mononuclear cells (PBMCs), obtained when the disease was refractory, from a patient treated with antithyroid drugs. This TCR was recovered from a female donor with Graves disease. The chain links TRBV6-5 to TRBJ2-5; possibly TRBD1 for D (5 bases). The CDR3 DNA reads TGTGCCAGCAGTTACATCCAGGGCCAAGAGACCCAGTACTTC. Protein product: CASSYIQGQETQYF.